Listed below are T cell receptor beta chains from one sample, sequenced in a study of beta chain features in type 1 diabetes. Sequencing was performed with immunoSEQ multiplex PCR; in TCRdb, only in-frame clones are kept and a portion is missing. The sample contains 970,000 or so clones, roughly 15% of which appear only once. Sequenced material: naive CD4+ T cells from blood. Every receptor here comes from a woman between 18 and 29 years old in good health. Both conserved end residues are part of each CDR3. Each record gives: clone size, J gene, V gene, D gene, CDR3 protein, CDR3 DNA. A D gene is named only where the DNA matches it firmly. Size tells how often a clone was seen (once, few, many) or the class of an expanded clone, and some rows leave it out.

>few|TRBJ2-5|TRBV9|.
CASSVVGGNQETQYF
TGTGCCAGCAGCGTAGTAGGTGGAAACCAAGAGACCCAGTACTTC
>.|TRBJ2-5|TRBV29-1|TRBD2
CSVRAGGPATQYF
TGCAGCGTTAGAGCGGGAGGGCCGGCGACCCAGTACTTC
>.|TRBJ2-1|TRBV28|.
CASSLGAGRGVPGDEQFF
TGTGCCAGCAGTTTAGGGGCAGGGAGAGGGGTACCTGGCGATGAGCAGTTCTTC
>.|TRBJ2-1|TRBV7-9|.
CASSFSRTRSYNEQFF
TGTGCCAGCAGCTTTTCTCGGACCAGATCCTACAATGAGCAGTTCTTC
>.|TRBJ2-1|TRBV14|TRBD2
CASSQNAGGDQFF
TGTGCCAGCAGCCAAAATGCGGGAGGCGACCAGTTCTTC
>few|TRBJ2-5|TRBV5-6|TRBD1
CASSVPGQGPKETQYF
TGTGCCAGCAGCGTCCCGGGACAGGGGCCGAAAGAGACCCAGTACTTC
>few|TRBJ2-3|TRBV6-5|.
CASRISDTQYF
TGTGCCAGCAGAATCTCAGATACGCAGTATTTT
>few|TRBJ2-7|TRBV4-2|.
CASSQAQGQYEQYF
TGTGCCAGCAGCCAAGCGCAGGGGCAATACGAGCAGTACTTC
>.|TRBJ2-7|TRBV28|TRBD2
CASRPSGTLSYEQYF
TGTGCCAGCAGGCCAAGCGGGACCCTCTCCTACGAGCAGTACTTC
>.|TRBJ1-1|TRBV6-5|.
CASSYSYGVNTEAFF
TGTGCCAGCAGTTACTCGTACGGGGTGAACACTGAAGCTTTCTTT
>.|TRBJ2-1|TRBV6-8|TRBD1
CARPPGQPFF
TGTGCCAGACCTCCGGGACAGCCATTCTTC
>.|TRBJ2-4|TRBV5-6|TRBD2
CASSYGLVDIQYF
TGTGCCAGCAGCTATGGACTAGTTGACATTCAGTACTTC
>few|TRBJ2-2|TRBV6-5|TRBD2
CASNPTSPGELFF
TGTGCCAGCAATCCGACTAGCCCCGGGGAGCTGTTTTTT
>.|TRBJ2-3|TRBV7-9|.
CASSLAGGARAWTDTQYF
TGTGCCAGCAGCTTAGCAGGCGGTGCACGAGCGTGGACAGATACGCAGTATTTT
>few|TRBJ2-5|TRBV4-2|TRBD2
CASSQESSGETQYF
TGTGCCAGCAGCCAAGAGAGTAGCGGGGAGACCCAGTACTTC
>few|TRBJ2-2|TRBV10-2|.
CASNVLSTGELFF
TGCGCCAGCAACGTCCTTAGCACCGGGGAGCTGTTTTTT
>.|TRBJ2-7|TRBV5-1|TRBD1
CASSPGTGGFEQYF
TGCGCCAGCAGCCCCGGGACAGGGGGTTTCGAGCAGTACTTC
>.|TRBJ2-7|TRBV10-3|.
CAISESGVPEQYF
TGTGCCATCAGTGAGTCGGGGGTCCCGGAGCAGTACTTC
>.|TRBJ2-3|TRBV6-5|TRBD2
CASSSLADNTDTQYF
TGTGCCAGCAGTTCACTAGCGGATAACACAGATACGCAGTATTTT
>.|TRBJ2-7|TRBV9|TRBD1
CASSVAPGQGTYEQYF
TGTGCCAGCAGCGTAGCCCCCGGACAGGGCACCTACGAGCAGTACTTC
>few|TRBJ2-1|TRBV5-1|TRBD2
CASTIGSSGRATEQFF
TGCGCCAGCACCATTGGATCCAGCGGGAGGGCCACTGAGCAGTTCTTC
>.|TRBJ2-7|TRBV5-1|TRBD2
CASSQPGGVTTF
TGCGCCAGCAGTCAGCCGGGAGGAGTTACGACCTTC
>few|TRBJ1-5|TRBV4-3|.
CASSQDGQKNQPQHF
TGCGCCAGCAGCCAAGATGGTCAGAAGAATCAGCCCCAGCATTTT
>few|TRBJ2-7|TRBV5-4|TRBD2
CASSPGLAGDRYF
TGTGCCAGCAGCCCGGGACTAGCGGGAGACAGGTACTTC
>few|TRBJ2-4|TRBV19|TRBD1
CASRARDRDNIQYF
TGTGCCAGTAGGGCCCGGGACAGGGACAACATTCAGTACTTC
>.|TRBJ2-7|TRBV10-3|TRBD1
CAISTGTGGFEQYF
TGTGCCATCAGCACCGGGACAGGGGGCTTCGAGCAGTACTTC
>few|TRBJ1-4|TRBV5-6|TRBD1
CASSYRDRATNEKLFF
TGTGCCAGCAGCTACCGGGACAGGGCAACTAATGAAAAACTGTTTTTT
>.|TRBJ1-4|TRBV25-1|.
CASSEGGYATNEKLFF
TGTGCCAGCAGTGAAGGGGGATATGCAACTAATGAAAAACTGTTTTTT
>few|TRBJ2-5|TRBV5-1|TRBD1
CASSFQGARETQYF
TGCGCCAGCAGCTTCCAGGGGGCTAGAGAGACCCAGTACTTC
>few|TRBJ1-5|TRBV4-2|TRBD1
CASSQDPDRGKQPQHF
TGTGCCAGCAGCCAAGATCCGGACAGGGGTAAGCAGCCCCAGCATTTT
>.|TRBJ2-3|TRBV7-9|.
CASSSSGRTDTQYF
TGTGCCAGCAGCTCCTCAGGGCGCACAGATACGCAGTATTTT
>few|TRBJ2-7|TRBV29-1|TRBD1
CSVGDRDREQYF
TGCAGCGTAGGGGACAGGGATCGCGAGCAGTACTTC
>few|TRBJ1-4|TRBV10-3|TRBD1
CAISWDREGEKLFF
TGTGCCATCAGTTGGGACAGGGAAGGAGAAAAACTGTTTTTT
>few|TRBJ2-7|TRBV6-6|.
CASSYRSFYEQYF
TGTGCCAGCAGTTACCGGAGCTTCTACGAGCAGTACTTC
>few|TRBJ2-3|TRBV7-9|.
CASSFSGLIADTQYF
TGTGCCAGCAGCTTCTCAGGGCTTATCGCAGATACGCAGTATTTT
>few|TRBJ2-3|TRBV7-9|.
CASSIGQYRADTQYF
TGTGCCAGCAGCATAGGACAGTACCGCGCAGATACGCAGTATTTT
>.|TRBJ1-1|TRBV9|.
CASTRTERNTEAFF
TGTGCCAGCACCAGGACAGAAAGGAACACTGAAGCTTTCTTT
>.|TRBJ2-6|TRBV2|.
CASSEMGTGANVLTF
TGTGCCAGCAGTGAAATGGGGACTGGGGCCAACGTCCTGACTTTC
>few|TRBJ1-1|TRBV5-4|TRBD1
CASSTRGGQGEKWNTEAFF
TGTGCCAGCAGCACCCGGGGGGGACAGGGAGAAAAGTGGAACACTGAAGCTTTCTTT
>few|TRBJ2-1|TRBV20-1|.
CSATPNEQFF
TGCAGTGCAACACCGAATGAGCAGTTCTTC
>few|TRBJ1-1|TRBV12-2|.
CASRERTRLNTEAFF
TGTGCAAGTCGCGAGCGAACCAGACTCAACACTGAAGCTTTCTTT
>few|TRBJ2-2|TRBV5-1|.
CASSLGTTGELFF
TGCGCCAGCAGCTTAGGGACCACCGGGGAGCTGTTTTTT
>.|TRBJ2-1|TRBV4-2|TRBD2
CASSHRSGTSGGKEQFF
TGTGCCAGCAGCCACCGATCCGGGACTAGCGGGGGAAAGGAGCAGTTCTTC
>.|TRBJ1-1|TRBV28|.
CASSPLNRNTEAFF
TGTGCCAGCAGCCCTCTTAACAGGAACACTGAAGCTTTCTTT
>.|TRBJ2-7|TRBV7-9|.
CASSHRVFEGRSYEQYF
TGTGCCAGCAGCCACAGGGTTTTCGAAGGGAGGTCCTACGAGCAGTACTTC
>.|TRBJ2-7|TRBV5-1|TRBD2
CASSSKREGLREQYF
TGCGCCAGCAGTTCCAAGCGGGAGGGCCTGCGGGAGCAGTACTTC